This paragraph covers one T cell receptor beta chain sequence. What this receptor recognizes is not known. No base quality information exists; no much larger clone differs at one position. The intended sense of this specimen's time point label: cycle 4 day 1 (C4D1), after 5 to 7 weeks of nivolumab. All trial patients had relapsed after autologous stem cell transplantation, with cohorts A, B and C differing in prior brentuximab vedotin exposure. The trial cohort was composed of about 60 patients with relapsed/refractory classical Hodgkin lymphoma, for whom complete response, partial response or progressive disease was recorded as best overall response. In the multi-cohort phase II CheckMate 205 trial, trial patients received single-agent nivolumab. An independent review committee assessed best overall response using the 2007 International Working Group response criteria. Trial PBMCs were collected just before the start of nivolumab (C1D1) and during therapy at cycle 2 day 1 and cycle 4 day 1. Peripheral blood was collected in 8 mL Vacutainer Cell Preparation Tubes, from which PBMCs were isolated by centrifugation and then cryopreserved.

Trimming costs V 1 base and J 5 bases, and their ends lie 10 bases apart. From the cysteine through the phenylalanine, the CDR3 covers 14 amino acids. The retained sequence is limited to the CDR3, 42 bases, with the frame set at the first base. CDR1 and CDR2 (SGHKS, YYEKEE) derive from the germline V gene (reference sequence). Genomic DNA was isolated using the Qiagen DNeasy kit from unsorted PBMCs as well as from negatively selected CD4+ and CD8+ fractions. Amplification of TCR beta CDR3 regions was done by immunoSEQ multiplex PCR with primers that anneal to V and J segments. A synthetic immune receptor repertoire was used to minimize amplification bias, and any remaining bias was removed computationally after sequencing. The original pipeline was this. Custom Python scripts were used to quantify repertoire diversity as the Shannon entropy index. Unsorted, CD4+ and CD8+ repertoires were analyzed separately, except for combined analyses in which CD4+ and CD8+ sequences were merged in silico. A clone counted as expanded when the clone's frequency after treatment rose at least 2-fold relative to C1D1, and clones undetected at baseline were given a pseudocount of 0.5. Singleton clones were defined as clones with 0 or 1 copy at C1D1, and non-singleton clones were defined as clones with 2 or more copies. Clones expanded in unsorted samples were assigned a CD4+, CD8+ or unknown annotation through matching of protein sequences in sorted samples from the same patient. Wilcoxon tests on paired samples were used to test changes in diversity from C1D1 to C4D1. TCRdb took over this immuneACCESS table, retaining in-frame rearrangements with V and J assigned. Such tables are incomplete; in checked studies, under half of the missing clones stem from an unresolved V gene, and the remainder is unexplained. The V and J calls and clone size come from that table; D and trimming were worked out from the DNA. This sample gives 25,000 to 40,000 clones in total; around 80% of them show up just once. Roughly 17% of the sample comes from the top ten.

The sample is drawn from a study of PD-1 blockade in classical Hodgkin lymphoma (dated by TCRdb to about 2020). Regarding the study in general: Nivolumab dosing was 3 mg/kg intravenously every 2 weeks, continuing until either disease progression or unacceptable toxicity. To define a peripheral blood immune signature of response to PD-1 blockade in classical Hodgkin lymphoma, the study combined TCR beta sequencing with CyTOF.

What the research found in general, with its limitations: The study was limited to a single clinical trial cohort, and causes of repertoire differences, possibly disease activity or prior therapy, remained undefined. CD4+ but not CD8+ TCR diversity rose significantly by C4D1 (p=0.0027 vs p=0.16), most apparent in complete responders (p=0.02). Trial patients achieving complete response had baseline diversity similar to newly diagnosed patients, whereas partial responders and progressors had significantly lower diversity. Lower diversity was observed in patients in whom nivolumab was started less than 1 year after ASCT, and these patients were excluded from later analyses so that confounding by immune reconstitution would be avoided. Baseline TCR diversity was reported as lower in newly diagnosed patients than in healthy donors, and lower still in relapsed/refractory patients.

The receptor was derived from a human donor with classical Hodgkin lymphoma. Rearrangement joined TRBV5-5 to TRBJ2-1; the D gene remains uncertain. This specimen was peripheral blood mononuclear cells (PBMCs), taken before the fourth cycle of nivolumab. The bases are TGTGCCAGCAGCTTGAGACTCGCCAACAATGAGCAGTTCTTC. Protein translation: CASSLRLANNEQFF.